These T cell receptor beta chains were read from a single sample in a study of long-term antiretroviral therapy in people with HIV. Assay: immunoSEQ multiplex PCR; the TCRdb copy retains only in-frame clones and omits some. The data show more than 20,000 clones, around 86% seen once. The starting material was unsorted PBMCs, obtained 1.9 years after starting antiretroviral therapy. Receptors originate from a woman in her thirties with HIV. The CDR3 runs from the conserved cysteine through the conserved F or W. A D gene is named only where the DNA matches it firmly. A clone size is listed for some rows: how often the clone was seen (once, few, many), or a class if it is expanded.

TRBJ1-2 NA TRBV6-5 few CASGTVDYGYTF TGTGCCAGTGGTACAGTCGACTATGGCTACACCTTC
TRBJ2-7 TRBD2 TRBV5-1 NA CASSFGLAGYEQYF TGCGCCAGCAGCTTTGGGCTAGCGGGATACGAGCAGTACTTC
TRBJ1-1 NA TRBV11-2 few CASSAYNSGQF TGTGCCAGCAGCGCTTATAACTCGGGCCAATTT
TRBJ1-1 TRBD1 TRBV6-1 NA CASSRTGEFPEAFF TGTGCCAGCAGCCGGACAGGGGAGTTCCCTGAAGCTTTCTTT
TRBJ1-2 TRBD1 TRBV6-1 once CASRTTGDRDYGYTF TGTGCCAGCAGGACAACAGGGGATAGGGACTATGGCTACACCTTC
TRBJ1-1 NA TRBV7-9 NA CASSLRGQKGTEAFF TGTGCCAGCAGCTTACGGGGGCAAAAAGGCACTGAAGCTTTCTTT
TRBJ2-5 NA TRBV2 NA CASSGGRRETQYF TGTGCCAGCAGTGGAGGGAGGAGAGAGACCCAGTACTTC
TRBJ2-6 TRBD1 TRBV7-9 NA CASSQTGQHSGANVLTF TGTGCCAGCAGCCAAACGGGACAGCACTCTGGGGCCAACGTCCTGACTTTC
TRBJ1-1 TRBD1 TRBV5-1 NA CASSPETGTYTEAFF TGCGCCAGCAGCCCCGAGACAGGGACCTACACTGAAGCTTTCTTT
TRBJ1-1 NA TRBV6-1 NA CASTDMAPSTEAFF TGTGCCAGCACCGACATGGCCCCCTCGACTGAAGCTTTCTTT
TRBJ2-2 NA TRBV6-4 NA CASSEFNTGELFF TGTGCCAGCAGTGAATTCAACACCGGGGAGCTGTTTTTT
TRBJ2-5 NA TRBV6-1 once CASSTLGGAGETQYF TGTGCCAGCAGCACGTTAGGAGGGGCGGGAGAGACCCAGTACTTC
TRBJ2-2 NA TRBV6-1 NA CASSEIGGGAGELFF TGTGCCAGCAGCGAAATAGGGGGAGGGGCCGGGGAGCTGTTTTTT
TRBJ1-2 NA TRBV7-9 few CASSLLGTPGYTF TGTGCCAGCAGCTTACTTGGGACACCGGGCTACACCTTC
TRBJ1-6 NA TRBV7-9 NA CASSIGSSPLHF TGTGCCAGCAGTATTGGGTCTTCACCCCTCCACTTT
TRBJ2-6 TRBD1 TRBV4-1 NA CASSQTGQAPSGANVLTF TGCGCCAGCAGCCAGACGGGACAGGCCCCCTCTGGGGCCAACGTCCTGACTTTC